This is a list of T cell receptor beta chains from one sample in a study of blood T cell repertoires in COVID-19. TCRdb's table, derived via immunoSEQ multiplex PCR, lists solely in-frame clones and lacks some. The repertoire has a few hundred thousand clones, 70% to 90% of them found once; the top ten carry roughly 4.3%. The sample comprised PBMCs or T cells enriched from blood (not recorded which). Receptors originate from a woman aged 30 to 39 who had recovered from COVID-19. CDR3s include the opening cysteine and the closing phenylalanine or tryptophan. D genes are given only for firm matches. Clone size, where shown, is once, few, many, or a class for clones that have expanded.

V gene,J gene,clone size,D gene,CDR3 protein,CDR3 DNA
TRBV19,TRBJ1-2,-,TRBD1,CAIERAGGPDYGYTF,TGTGCCATTGAGAGGGCAGGGGGCCCGGACTATGGCTACACCTTC
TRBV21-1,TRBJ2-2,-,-,CASSQRSGNPNPNTGELFF,TGTGCCAGCAGTCAAAGGTCGGGAAACCCGAACCCGAACACCGGGGAGCTGTTTTTT
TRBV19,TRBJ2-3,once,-,CASSSRFFGTDTQYF,TGTGCCAGTAGTTCTCGTTTCTTCGGCACAGATACGCAGTATTTT
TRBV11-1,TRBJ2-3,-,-,CASSLGHGKNTQYF,TGTGCCAGCAGCCTGGGACATGGCAAAAATACGCAGTATTTT
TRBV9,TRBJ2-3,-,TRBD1,CASSGDRKDTQYF,TGTGCCAGCAGCGGGGACAGGAAAGATACGCAGTATTTT
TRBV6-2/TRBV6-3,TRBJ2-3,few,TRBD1,CASSGTGHTDTQYF,TGTGCCAGCAGCGGGACAGGGCACACAGATACGCAGTATTTT
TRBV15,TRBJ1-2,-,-,CATSREPTAGGYTF,TGTGCCACCAGCAGAGAACCGACGGCGGGGGGCTACACCTTC
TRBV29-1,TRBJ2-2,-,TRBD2,CSVGPSGTSGELFF,TGCAGCGTTGGGCCTAGCGGGACGTCCGGGGAGCTGTTTTTT
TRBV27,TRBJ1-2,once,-,CASSFLGGTNYGYTF,TGTGCCAGCAGTTTCCTGGGCGGGACTAACTATGGCTACACCTTC
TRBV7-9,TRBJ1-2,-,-,CASSLTTGANYGYTF,TGTGCCAGCAGCTTAACGACAGGAGCTAACTATGGCTACACCTTC
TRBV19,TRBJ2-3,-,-,CASSIRPGQDTQYF,TGTGCCAGTAGTATCCGTCCGGGACAAGATACGCAGTATTTT
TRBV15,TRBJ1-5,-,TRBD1,CATSRALGDRGNQPQHF,TGTGCCACCAGCAGAGCTTTAGGGGACAGGGGAAATCAGCCCCAGCATTTT
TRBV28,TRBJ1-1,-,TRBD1,CASSLTGGTEAFF,TGTGCCAGCAGTCTTACAGGGGGCACTGAAGCTTTCTTT
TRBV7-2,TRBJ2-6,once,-,CASSPSWAGRISGANVLTF,TGTGCCAGCAGCCCGTCGTGGGCGGGACGGATATCTGGGGCCAACGTCCTGACTTTC
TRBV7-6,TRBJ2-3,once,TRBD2,CASSLVREGLSTDTQYF,TGTGCCAGCAGCTTAGTCCGGGAGGGCCTCTCCACAGATACGCAGTATTTT
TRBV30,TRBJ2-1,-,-,CAWSFGVQEQFF,TGTGCCTGGAGCTTCGGGGTCCAAGAGCAGTTCTTC
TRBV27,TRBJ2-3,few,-,CASSFDQSLGDTQYF,TGTGCCAGCAGTTTCGATCAATCGCTCGGGGATACGCAGTATTTT
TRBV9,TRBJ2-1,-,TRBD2,CASSHLLLAGDGEQFF,TGTGCCAGCAGCCACCTACTACTAGCGGGAGATGGTGAGCAGTTCTTC
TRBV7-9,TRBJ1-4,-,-,CASSLVQAATNEKLFF,TGTGCCAGCAGCTTAGTTCAGGCCGCAACTAATGAAAAACTGTTTTTT
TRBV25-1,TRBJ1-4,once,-,CASSDGGLTATNEKLFF,TGTGCCAGCAGTGACGGGGGGCTTACTGCAACTAATGAAAAACTGTTTTTT
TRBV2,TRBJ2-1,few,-,CASSRQDNEQFF,TGTGCCAGCAGTAGACAGGACAATGAGCAGTTCTTC
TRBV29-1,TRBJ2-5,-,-,CSFFSGQYQETQYF,TGCAGCTTCTTCTCCGGACAGTACCAAGAGACCCAGTACTTC
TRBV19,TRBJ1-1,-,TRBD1,CASTQQGAATEAFF,TGTGCCAGTACTCAACAGGGGGCTGCCACTGAAGCTTTCTTT
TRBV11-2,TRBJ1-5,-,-,CASSYDYNQPQHF,TGTGCCAGCAGCTATGACTACAATCAGCCCCAGCATTTT
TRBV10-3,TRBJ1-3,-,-,CASGAAGNTIYF,TGTGCCTCTGGGGCGGCTGGAAACACCATATATTTT
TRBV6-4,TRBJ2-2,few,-,CASSVDYTGELFF,TGTGCCAGCAGTGTTGACTACACCGGGGAGCTGTTTTTT
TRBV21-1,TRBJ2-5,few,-,CASSKAREETQYF,TGTGCCAGCAGCAAAGCCAGGGAAGAGACCCAGTACTTC
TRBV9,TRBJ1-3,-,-,CASSATSYLSGNTIYF,TGTGCCAGCAGCGCAACTTCCTACCTCTCTGGAAACACCATATATTTT
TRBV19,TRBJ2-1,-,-,CASSIEWRPSRNEQFF,TGTGCCAGTAGTATAGAATGGAGACCCTCGAGAAATGAGCAGTTCTTC
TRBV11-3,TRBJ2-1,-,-,CASSLEIGRGEQFF,TGTGCCAGCAGCTTAGAAATTGGCCGTGGTGAGCAGTTCTTC
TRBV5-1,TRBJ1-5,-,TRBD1,CASRRTGAIDQPQHF,TGCGCCAGCAGGCGAACAGGGGCCATAGATCAGCCCCAGCATTTT
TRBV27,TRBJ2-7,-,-,CASSLSGSSYEQYF,TGTGCCAGCAGTTTGTCGGGAAGCTCCTACGAGCAGTACTTC
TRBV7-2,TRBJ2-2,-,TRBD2,CASSQIGLAGGGTGELFF,TGTGCCAGCAGCCAAATCGGACTAGCGGGAGGAGGCACCGGGGAGCTGTTTTTT
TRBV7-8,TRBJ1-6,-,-,CASSLEQPLSYNSPLHF,TGTGCCAGCAGCTTAGAACAGCCGTTGTCCTATAATTCACCCCTCCACTTT
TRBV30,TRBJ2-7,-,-,CAWSGQGLGEQYF,TGTGCCTGGAGTGGACAGGGACTTGGGGAGCAGTACTTC
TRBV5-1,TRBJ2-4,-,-,CASSLDSVKNIQYF,TGCGCCAGCAGCTTGGACAGTGTCAAAAACATTCAGTACTTC